This T cell receptor beta chain was found in a study of shared clonotypes between healthy human individuals. Assay used: immunoSEQ multiplex PCR; TCRdb lists only in-frame clones, some missing. This sample has some 2.1 million clones; approximately 94% occur once, and the top ten carry more than 0.95%. The germline V and J ends were trimmed by 5 bases and 3 bases, with 18 bases remaining between them. In germline, CDR1 is SEHNR, CDR2 FQNEAQ (reference sequence). The CDR3 extends over 16 amino acids. Naive CD8 populations comprised CD45RO-negative cells positively selected for CCR7, excluding terminally differentiated effector memory CD45RA+ cells.

The TCR originated in a man aged 18 to 35 in good health. This chain connects TRBV7-9 to TRBJ2-3, with D possibly TRBD2 on 6 matching bases. The specimen sequenced was naive CD8+ T cells sorted from blood. The CDR3 loop reads CASSPARGRGTDTQYF. CDR3 DNA sequence: TGTGCCAGCAGCCCTGCTCGGGGGAGAGGAACAGATACGCAGTATTTT.